Listed below are T cell receptor beta chains from one sample, sequenced in a study of early T cells in non-severe SARS-CoV-2 infection. Using its own MiXCR run on the 5' RACE reads, TCRdb lists one record per CDR3 protein. The sample contains about 48,000 distinct CDR3 sequences, approximately 13% of which appear only once. Sequenced sample: whole blood. The receptors stem from an adult who was a healthcare worker with PCR-confirmed SARS-CoV-2 infection or an uninfected control (not recorded which). The CDR3 runs from the conserved cysteine through the conserved F or W. Each record gives: clone size, J gene, D gene, V gene, CDR3 length, CDR3 DNA, CDR3 protein. The D gene is left open where the match is weak. Some rows have no size entry. The others give once, few or many, or a class for an expanded clone.

size: -; J: TRBJ2-2; D: TRBD2; V: TRBV24-1; length: 19; DNA: TGTGCCACCAGTGATCCCGGACTAGCGGGAGGGCGTAGGGTCGGGGAGCTGTTTTTT; CDR3: CATSDPGLAGGRRVGELFF
size: many; J: TRBJ1-1; D: -; V: TRBV4-1; length: 12; DNA: TGCGCCAGCAGCCAAGTCGCTGGGGGAGCTTTCTTT; CDR3: CASSQVAGGAFF
size: many; J: TRBJ2-5; D: -; V: TRBV7-3; length: 14; DNA: TGTGCCAGCAGCTTAACTGGGGGTCAAGAGACCCAGTACTTC; CDR3: CASSLTGGQETQYF
size: many; J: TRBJ2-4; D: -; V: TRBV12-3/TRBV12-4; length: 14; DNA: TGTGCCAGCAGTTTCGGCCAGGTCAAAAACATTCAGTACTTC; CDR3: CASSFGQVKNIQYF
size: -; J: TRBJ1-1; D: -; V: TRBV6-1; length: 15; DNA: TGTGCCAGCAAAGCCCCCCGGGCGGGCAACACTGAAGCTTTCTTT; CDR3: CASKAPRAGNTEAFF
size: -; J: TRBJ1-4; D: -; V: TRBV28; length: 12; DNA: TGTGCCAGTGGGGGTAGAAATGAAAAACTGTTTTTT; CDR3: CASGGRNEKLFF
size: many; J: TRBJ1-4; D: TRBD1; V: TRBV20-1; length: 15; DNA: TGCAGTGCTAGAGATGCGGGACAGGGTAATGAAAAACTGTTTTTT; CDR3: CSARDAGQGNEKLFF
size: -; J: TRBJ1-6; D: -; V: TRBV20-1; length: 17; DNA: TGCAGTGCTAGAGCCACCCCCTTTGTGTCCTATAATTCACCCCTCCACTTT; CDR3: CSARATPFVSYNSPLHF
size: -; J: TRBJ1-3; D: TRBD1; V: TRBV20-1; length: 15; DNA: TGCAGTGCCCCGGACAGGTCGAGCTCTGGAAACACCATATATTTT; CDR3: CSAPDRSSSGNTIYF
size: -; J: TRBJ2-3; D: TRBD2; V: TRBV29-1; length: 17; DNA: TGCAGCGTTGGAGGGTTACTAGCGGGAGGGAGCACAGATACGCAGTATTTT; CDR3: CSVGGLLAGGSTDTQYF
size: many; J: TRBJ1-1; D: TRBD1; V: TRBV30; length: 16; DNA: TGTGCCTGGAGTGTACTTGGACAGGCGATAACTCGGGAAGCTTTCTTT; CDR3: CAWSVLGQAITREAFF
size: -; J: TRBJ1-2; D: TRBD1; V: TRBV11-2; length: 14; DNA: TGTGCCAGCAGCTTCGGGACAGGGAACTATGGCTACACCTTC; CDR3: CASSFGTGNYGYTF
size: few; J: TRBJ2-5; D: TRBD1; V: TRBV18; length: 15; DNA: TGTGCCAGCTCAGCGGGACAGGGGATACAAGAGACCCAGTACTTC; CDR3: CASSAGQGIQETQYF
size: many; J: TRBJ1-4; D: TRBD1; V: TRBV20-1; length: 18; DNA: TGCAGTGCTACGGAGGACAGGGGGCCTTTCAGGGCTAATGAAAAACTGTTTTTT; CDR3: CSATEDRGPFRANEKLFF
size: many; J: TRBJ1-1; D: -; V: TRBV20-1; length: 12; DNA: TGCAGTGCCGTGGACAGATCCACTGAAGCTTTCTTT; CDR3: CSAVDRSTEAFF
size: few; J: TRBJ2-1; D: -; V: TRBV2; length: 13; DNA: TGTGCCAGCAGTGATAGCAGATACAATGAGCAGTTCTTC; CDR3: CASSDSRYNEQFF
size: -; J: TRBJ2-1; D: TRBD1; V: TRBV5-1; length: 15; DNA: TGCGCCAGCAGCAACGGACAGGGCCCCTACAATGAGCAGTTCTTC; CDR3: CASSNGQGPYNEQFF
size: many; J: TRBJ2-3; D: TRBD2; V: TRBV5-1; length: 17; DNA: TGCGCCAGCAGCTTGGCCGGGGAGCGGGGTACCACAGATACGCAGTATTTT; CDR3: CASSLAGERGTTDTQYF
size: many; J: TRBJ2-4; D: -; V: TRBV5-1; length: 15; DNA: TGCGCCAGCAGCGCATCCCAGGGGTCTAAAAACATTCAGTACTTC; CDR3: CASSASQGSKNIQYF
size: -; J: TRBJ2-7; D: -; V: TRBV29-1; length: 14; DNA: TGCAGCGTCGACAGGAGAGACGGCAGCTACGAGCAGTACTTC; CDR3: CSVDRRDGSYEQYF
size: many; J: TRBJ1-1; D: -; V: TRBV6-6; length: 11; DNA: TGTGCCAGCAGCGGGAACACTGAAGCTTTCTTT; CDR3: CASSGNTEAFF
size: many; J: TRBJ2-1; D: TRBD2; V: TRBV7-3; length: 16; DNA: TGTGCCAGCAGCCCGAACGGACTAGTTCCGTCGTATGAGCAGTTCTTC; CDR3: CASSPNGLVPSYEQFF
size: many; J: TRBJ2-3; D: TRBD2; V: TRBV20-1; length: 14; DNA: TGCAGTGCCCCACTAGCGGGCAACACAGATACGCAGTATTTT; CDR3: CSAPLAGNTDTQYF
size: few; J: TRBJ2-7; D: -; V: TRBV12-3/TRBV12-4; length: 13; DNA: TGTGCCAGCACGTCTTTTGGGACGTACGAGCAGTACTTC; CDR3: CASTSFGTYEQYF
size: -; J: TRBJ2-3; D: -; V: TRBV3-1; length: 15; DNA: TGTGCCAGCAGCCAAGATCTGAGAGGTACAGATACGCAGTATTTT; CDR3: CASSQDLRGTDTQYF
size: many; J: TRBJ1-1; D: -; V: TRBV4-1; length: 16; DNA: TGCGCCAGCAGCCAAGATCCGAAACAGCCGAACACTGAAGCTTTCTTT; CDR3: CASSQDPKQPNTEAFF
size: many; J: TRBJ2-1; D: TRBD1; V: TRBV7-2; length: 16; DNA: TGTGCCAGCAGCTTTCAACAGGGGAGCTCCTACAATGAGCAGTTCTTC; CDR3: CASSFQQGSSYNEQFF
size: few; J: TRBJ2-5; D: -; V: TRBV5-1; length: 13; DNA: TGCGCCACCGCGGGACAGCCTCAAGAGACCCAGTACTTC; CDR3: CATAGQPQETQYF
size: -; J: TRBJ2-5; D: -; V: TRBV30; length: 13; DNA: TGTGCCTGGAGTAGGGACACAGAAGAGACCCAGTACTTC; CDR3: CAWSRDTEETQYF
size: few; J: TRBJ1-1; D: -; V: TRBV21-1; length: 13; DNA: TGTGCCAGCAGCAAAGCTAGGAACACTGAAGCTTTCTTT; CDR3: CASSKARNTEAFF
size: many; J: TRBJ2-1; D: -; V: TRBV9; length: 12; DNA: TGTGCCAGCAGCTCCCCCCGCAACGAGCAGTTCTTC; CDR3: CASSSPRNEQFF
size: many; J: TRBJ1-3; D: -; V: TRBV12-3/TRBV12-4; length: 15; DNA: TGTGCCAGCAGCCCTCACAGGGCGGGGGGAAACACCATATATTTT; CDR3: CASSPHRAGGNTIYF
size: few; J: TRBJ2-3; D: -; V: TRBV4-1; length: 17; DNA: TGCGCCAGCAGCCAAGATGCGGGCAGGGGACGCGGAGATACGCAGTATTTT; CDR3: CASSQDAGRGRGDTQYF
size: -; J: TRBJ2-5; D: -; V: TRBV10-3; length: 14; DNA: TGTGCCATCAGGCCGGACGGACTACAAGAGACCCAGTACTTC; CDR3: CAIRPDGLQETQYF
size: -; J: TRBJ2-5; D: TRBD2; V: TRBV4-1; length: 14; DNA: TGCGCCAGCAGCCCCGGACTAGCGGGAGAGACCCAGTACTTC; CDR3: CASSPGLAGETQYF
size: -; J: TRBJ2-2; D: -; V: TRBV15; length: 17; DNA: TGTGCCACCACCTCTACTAGGGGACAAGCCATGACTGGGGAGCTGTTTTTT; CDR3: CATTSTRGQAMTGELFF
size: many; J: TRBJ2-7; D: -; V: TRBV20-1; length: 17; DNA: TGCAGTGCTAGAGGAGAGGTTTCGACAGGTAGAACGGGCGAGCAGTACTTC; CDR3: CSARGEVSTGRTGEQYF
size: -; J: TRBJ2-1; D: TRBD1; V: TRBV9; length: 15; DNA: TGTGCCAGCAGCGTTGCAGGACAGGGGGCTCGAGAGCAGTTCTTC; CDR3: CASSVAGQGAREQFF
size: -; J: TRBJ1-4; D: TRBD1; V: TRBV27; length: 15; DNA: TGTGCCAGCAGTCCCAGGACAGGGAGGGTTGAAAAACTGTTTTTT; CDR3: CASSPRTGRVEKLFF
size: -; J: TRBJ2-7; D: TRBD2; V: TRBV20-1; length: 13; DNA: TGCAGGGGCCTAGCGGGTGCTTCCTACGAGCAGTACTTC; CDR3: CRGLAGASYEQYF
size: few; J: TRBJ2-2; D: TRBD2; V: TRBV10-2; length: 16; DNA: TGCGCCAGCAGTCACCCTGTAGGGAGGGTTTCCGGGGAGCTGTTTTTT; CDR3: CASSHPVGRVSGELFF
size: -; J: TRBJ2-3; D: TRBD2; V: TRBV12-3/TRBV12-4; length: 13; DNA: TGTGCCAGCAGTCCGGGACTAGCGGGAGCAGTCTTTTTT; CDR3: CASSPGLAGAVFF
size: many; J: TRBJ2-5; D: -; V: TRBV5-1; length: 13; DNA: TGCGCCAGCAGCTTAGGGTCACAAGAGACCCAGTACTTC; CDR3: CASSLGSQETQYF
size: few; J: TRBJ1-4; D: -; V: TRBV2; length: 13; DNA: TGTGCCAGCAGTGTATGGGTTGATGAAAAACTGTTTTTT; CDR3: CASSVWVDEKLFF
size: many; J: TRBJ2-2; D: -; V: TRBV4-1; length: 18; DNA: TGCGCCAGCAGCCCCCTAACAAGGGGGACCTCGAACACCGGGGAGCTGTTTTTT; CDR3: CASSPLTRGTSNTGELFF
size: many; J: TRBJ1-5; D: -; V: TRBV12-3/TRBV12-4; length: 14; DNA: TGTGCCAGCAGTCCCCGACGGGGAAATCAGCCCCAGCATTTT; CDR3: CASSPRRGNQPQHF
size: few; J: TRBJ2-1; D: -; V: TRBV20-1; length: 15; DNA: TGCAGTGCTAGTGCCAACGAGCTCTTCTACAATGAGCAGTTCTTC; CDR3: CSASANELFYNEQFF
size: -; J: TRBJ2-7; D: TRBD1; V: TRBV29-1; length: 17; DNA: TGCAGCGTTGACGAGGGCATCGGAGGGACAGGGTCCTACGAGCAGTACTTC; CDR3: CSVDEGIGGTGSYEQYF
size: -; J: TRBJ2-3; D: -; V: TRBV10-3; length: 18; DNA: TGTGCCATCAGTGACCCCACCTTTCGCCAGTTCTACCCAGATACGCAGTATTTT; CDR3: CAISDPTFRQFYPDTQYF